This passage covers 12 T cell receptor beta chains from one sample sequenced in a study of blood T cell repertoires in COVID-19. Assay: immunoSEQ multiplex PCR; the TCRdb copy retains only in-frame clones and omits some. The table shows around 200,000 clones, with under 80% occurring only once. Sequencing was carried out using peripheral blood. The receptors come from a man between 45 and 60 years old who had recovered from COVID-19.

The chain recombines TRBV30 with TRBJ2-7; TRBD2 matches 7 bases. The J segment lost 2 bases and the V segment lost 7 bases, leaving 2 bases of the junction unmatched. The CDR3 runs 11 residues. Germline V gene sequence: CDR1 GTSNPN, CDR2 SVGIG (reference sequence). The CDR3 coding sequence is TGTGCCTCCGCGGGGGCCTACGAGCAGTACTTC. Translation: CASAGAYEQYF.

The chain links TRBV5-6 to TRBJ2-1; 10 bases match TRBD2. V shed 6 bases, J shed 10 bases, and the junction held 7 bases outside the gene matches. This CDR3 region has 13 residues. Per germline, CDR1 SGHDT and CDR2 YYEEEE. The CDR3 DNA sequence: TGTGCCAGCATCCTAGCGGGAGTCGAAGAGCAGTTCTTC. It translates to CASILAGVEEQFF.

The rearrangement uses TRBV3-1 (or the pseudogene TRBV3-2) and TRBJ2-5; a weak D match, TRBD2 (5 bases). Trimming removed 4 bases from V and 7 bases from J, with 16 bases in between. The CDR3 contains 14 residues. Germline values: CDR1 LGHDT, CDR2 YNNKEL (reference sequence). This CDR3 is CASSPGRDEGTQYF. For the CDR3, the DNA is TGTGCCAGCAGCCCCGGACGGGATGAGGGGACCCAGTACTTC.

The CDR3 region has the DNA TGTGCCATCAGAGGGGACAGGGGCAACGAAAAACTGTTTTTT. This translates into CAIRGDRGNEKLFF. The chain has TRBV10-3 and TRBJ1-4, with 10 bases aligning to TRBD1. V lost 6 bases and J lost 8; bases outside the gene matches: 6. This CDR3 spans 14 amino acids. Germline V CDR1 and CDR2: ENHRY, SYGVKD.

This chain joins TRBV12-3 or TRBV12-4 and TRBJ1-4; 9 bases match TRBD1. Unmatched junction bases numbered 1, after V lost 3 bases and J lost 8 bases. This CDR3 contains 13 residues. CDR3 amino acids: CASSLGQGEKLFF. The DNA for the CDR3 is TGTGCCAGCAGTTTGGGACAGGGCGAAAAACTGTTTTTT.

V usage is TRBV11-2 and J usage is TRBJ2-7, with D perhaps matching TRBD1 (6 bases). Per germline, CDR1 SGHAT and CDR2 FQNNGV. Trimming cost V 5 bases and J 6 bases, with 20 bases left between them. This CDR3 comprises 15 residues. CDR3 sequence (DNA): TGTGCCAGCAGCCGAAGCAGGGGCGACGGTGGCGAGCAGTACTTC. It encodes CASSRSRGDGGEQYF. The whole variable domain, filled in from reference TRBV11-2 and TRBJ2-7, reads EAGVAQSPRYKIIEKRQSVAFWCNPISGHATLYWYQQILGQGPKLLIQFQNNGVVDDSQLPKDRFSAERLKGVDSTLKIQPAKLEDSAVYLCASSRSRGDGGEQYFGPGTRLTVT.

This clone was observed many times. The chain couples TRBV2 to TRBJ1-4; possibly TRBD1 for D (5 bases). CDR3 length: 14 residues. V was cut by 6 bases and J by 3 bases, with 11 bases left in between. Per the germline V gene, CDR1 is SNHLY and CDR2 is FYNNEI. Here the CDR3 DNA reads TGTGCCAGCAGGGCTGGGGCACCTAATGAAAAACTGTTTTTT. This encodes CASRAGAPNEKLFF.

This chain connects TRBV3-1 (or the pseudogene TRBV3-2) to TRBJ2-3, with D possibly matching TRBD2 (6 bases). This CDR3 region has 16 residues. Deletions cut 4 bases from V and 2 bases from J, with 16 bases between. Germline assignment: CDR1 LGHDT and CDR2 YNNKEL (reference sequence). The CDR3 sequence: CASSPDYYMVTDTQYF. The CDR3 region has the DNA TGTGCCAGCAGCCCGGACTATTATATGGTCACAGATACGCAGTATTTT.

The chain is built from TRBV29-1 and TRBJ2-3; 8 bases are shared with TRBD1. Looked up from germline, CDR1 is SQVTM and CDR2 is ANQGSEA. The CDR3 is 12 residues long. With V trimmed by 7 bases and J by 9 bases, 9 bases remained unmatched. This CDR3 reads CSAGGQAPTQYF. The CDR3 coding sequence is TGCAGCGCCGGGGGACAGGCCCCGACGCAGTATTTT.

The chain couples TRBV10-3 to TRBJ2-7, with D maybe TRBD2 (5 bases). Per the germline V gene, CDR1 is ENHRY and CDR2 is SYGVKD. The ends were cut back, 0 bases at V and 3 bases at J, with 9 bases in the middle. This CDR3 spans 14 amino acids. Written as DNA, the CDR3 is TGTGCCATCAGTGAGTCGATAGGACTCTACGAGCAGTACTTC. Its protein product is CAISESIGLYEQYF.

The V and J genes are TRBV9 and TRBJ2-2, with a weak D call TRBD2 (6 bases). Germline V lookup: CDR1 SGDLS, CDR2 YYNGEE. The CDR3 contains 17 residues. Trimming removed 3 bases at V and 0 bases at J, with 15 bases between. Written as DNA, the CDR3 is TGTGCCAGCAGCGAACGCCGGGGGAACCCGAACACCGGGGAGCTGTTTTTT. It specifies CASSERRGNPNTGELFF.

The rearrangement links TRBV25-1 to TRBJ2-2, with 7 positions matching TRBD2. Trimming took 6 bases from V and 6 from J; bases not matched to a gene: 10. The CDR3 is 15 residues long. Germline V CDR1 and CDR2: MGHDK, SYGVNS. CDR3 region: CASSSGGLVAGELFF. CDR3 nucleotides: TGTGCCAGCAGCTCGGGAGGATTGGTTGCCGGGGAGCTGTTTTTT.